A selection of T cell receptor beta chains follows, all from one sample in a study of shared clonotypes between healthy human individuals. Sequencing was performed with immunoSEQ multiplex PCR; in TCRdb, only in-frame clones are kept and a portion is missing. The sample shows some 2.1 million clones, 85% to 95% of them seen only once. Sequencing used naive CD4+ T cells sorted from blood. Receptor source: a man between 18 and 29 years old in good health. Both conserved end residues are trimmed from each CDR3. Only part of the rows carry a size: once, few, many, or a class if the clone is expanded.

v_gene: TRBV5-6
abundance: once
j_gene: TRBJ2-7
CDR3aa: ASSLVAHKGYEQY

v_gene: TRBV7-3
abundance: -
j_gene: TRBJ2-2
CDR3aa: ASSLIPSGGTTGELF

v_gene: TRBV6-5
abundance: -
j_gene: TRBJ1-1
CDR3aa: ASSRLGEGISEAF

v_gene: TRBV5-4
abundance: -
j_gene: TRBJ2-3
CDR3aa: ASSPRGWEPDTQY

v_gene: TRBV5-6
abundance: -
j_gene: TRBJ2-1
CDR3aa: ASSFQRGGVDEQF

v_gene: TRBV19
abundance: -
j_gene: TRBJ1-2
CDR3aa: ASSILGQGAPTNYGYT

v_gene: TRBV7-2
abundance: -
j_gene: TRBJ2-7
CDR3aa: ASSPSRLAGLYEQY

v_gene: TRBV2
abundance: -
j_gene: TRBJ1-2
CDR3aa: ASSVGQGAYT

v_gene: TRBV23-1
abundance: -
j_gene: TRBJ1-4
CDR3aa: ASSQPTGPMEEKLF

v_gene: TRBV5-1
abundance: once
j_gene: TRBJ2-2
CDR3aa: ASSLTGSNTGELF

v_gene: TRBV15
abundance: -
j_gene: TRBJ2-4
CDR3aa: ATSRDAGPIKNIQY

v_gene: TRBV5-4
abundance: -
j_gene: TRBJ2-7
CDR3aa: ASSLVASPEQY

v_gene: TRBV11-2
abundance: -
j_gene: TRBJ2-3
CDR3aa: ASSLTGTGRDTQY

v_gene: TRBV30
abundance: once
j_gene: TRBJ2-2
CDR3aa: ACFGSTNTGELF

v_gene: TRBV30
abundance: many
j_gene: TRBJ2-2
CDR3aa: AWSSDRFGELF

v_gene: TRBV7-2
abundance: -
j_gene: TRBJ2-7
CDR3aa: ASSFGLIYEQY

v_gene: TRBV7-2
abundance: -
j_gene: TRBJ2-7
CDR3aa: ASSLVLAGAYEQY

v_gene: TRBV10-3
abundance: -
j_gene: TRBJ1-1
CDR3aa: AISQGSEAF

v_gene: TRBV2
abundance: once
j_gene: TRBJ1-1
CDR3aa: ASGVKTEAF

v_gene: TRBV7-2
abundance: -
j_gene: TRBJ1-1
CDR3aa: ASSLDGPGRGFALAEAF